This TCR beta chain was profiled in a study of PD-1 blockade in classical Hodgkin lymphoma (dated by TCRdb to 2020 to 2021). At the level of the whole study: Nivolumab dosing was 3 mg/kg intravenously every 2 weeks, continuing until either disease progression or unacceptable toxicity. A peripheral blood immune signature of response to PD-1 blockade in classical Hodgkin lymphoma was defined using TCR beta sequencing and CyTOF.

Beyond this particular receptor, the publication reports: A significant rise by C4D1 was seen in CD4+ but not CD8+ TCR diversity (p=0.0027 vs p=0.16), with the rise being most apparent in complete responders (p=0.02). Lower diversity was observed in patients in whom nivolumab was started less than 1 year after ASCT, and these patients were excluded from later analyses so that confounding by immune reconstitution would be avoided. Among trial patients, those achieving complete response had baseline diversity similar to that of newly diagnosed patients, while diversity was significantly lower in partial responders and progressors. The study was restricted to a single clinical trial cohort, and the causes of repertoire differences, possibly disease activity or prior therapy, were left undefined. Baseline TCR diversity was reported to be lower in newly diagnosed patients than in healthy donors, and even lower in relapsed/refractory patients.

This clone was picked up one time. No antigen is known for it. The input lacks base qualities; no much larger clone sits a single base away. Genomic DNA was extracted with the Qiagen DNeasy kit from unsorted PBMCs and from negatively selected CD4+ and CD8+ fractions. Using primers that anneal to V and J segments, immunoSEQ multiplex PCR amplified the TCR beta CDR3 regions. A synthetic immune receptor repertoire was used to minimize amplification bias, and any remaining bias was removed computationally after sequencing. In the source study's methods: Repertoire diversity was quantified as the Shannon entropy index using custom Python scripts. Unsorted, CD4+ and CD8+ repertoires were examined separately, except in combined analyses, for which CD4+ and CD8+ sequences were merged in silico. A clone was considered expanded if an increase in frequency of at least 2-fold after treatment relative to C1D1 was found, and a pseudocount of 0.5 was applied to clones undetected at baseline. Clones with 0 or 1 copy at C1D1 were classified as singleton clones, and clones with 2 or more copies were classified as non-singleton clones. Clones expanded in unsorted samples were annotated as CD4+, CD8+ or unknown by matching protein sequences in sorted samples from the same patient. Diversity changes from C1D1 to C4D1 were tested in paired samples using Wilcoxon tests. Imported from immuneACCESS, the table was reduced by TCRdb to in-frame sequences with V and J called. These copies leave out some clones; in studies compared against another copy, an unresolved V gene accounts for under half, and the cause of the remainder is not known. V, J and clone size derive from that table, while D and trimming were established from the DNA sequence. The table for this sample lists tens of thousands of clones; around 78% of them were counted only once. The biggest ten clones account for around a third of the sample.

Based on the germline V gene, the CDR1 and CDR2 sequences are LGHNA and YSLEER. The CDR3 contains 17 residues, cysteine and phenylalanine counted. Only the CDR3 DNA is retained, 51 bases long and in frame from the first base. V drops 4 bases and J drops 0 bases, leaving 15 bases in between. According to the study, the label for this sample's time point signals: cycle 4 day 1 (C4D1), after less than 7 weeks of nivolumab. All trial patients had relapsed after autologous stem cell transplantation, with cohorts A, B and C differing in prior brentuximab vedotin exposure. The trial cohort included 55 to 65 patients with relapsed/refractory classical Hodgkin lymphoma, and each patient had a best overall response of complete response, partial response or progressive disease. Single-agent nivolumab was administered to trial patients in the multi-cohort phase II CheckMate 205 trial. Best overall response was determined by an independent review committee according to the 2007 International Working Group response criteria. Trial PBMCs were collected just before the start of nivolumab (C1D1) and during therapy at cycle 2 day 1 and cycle 4 day 1. Peripheral blood was collected in 8 mL Vacutainer Cell Preparation Tubes, from which PBMCs were isolated by centrifugation and then cryopreserved.

The TCR sequence derives from a human donor with classical Hodgkin lymphoma. The V and J segments used are TRBV4-3 and TRBJ1-4; the D gene is not confidently resolved. This material consisted of peripheral blood mononuclear cells (PBMCs), taken before the fourth cycle of nivolumab. The base sequence is TGCGCCAGCAGCCGAGGGAACAAGCCTGCAACTAATGAAAAACTGTTTTTT. Its protein is CASSRGNKPATNEKLFF.